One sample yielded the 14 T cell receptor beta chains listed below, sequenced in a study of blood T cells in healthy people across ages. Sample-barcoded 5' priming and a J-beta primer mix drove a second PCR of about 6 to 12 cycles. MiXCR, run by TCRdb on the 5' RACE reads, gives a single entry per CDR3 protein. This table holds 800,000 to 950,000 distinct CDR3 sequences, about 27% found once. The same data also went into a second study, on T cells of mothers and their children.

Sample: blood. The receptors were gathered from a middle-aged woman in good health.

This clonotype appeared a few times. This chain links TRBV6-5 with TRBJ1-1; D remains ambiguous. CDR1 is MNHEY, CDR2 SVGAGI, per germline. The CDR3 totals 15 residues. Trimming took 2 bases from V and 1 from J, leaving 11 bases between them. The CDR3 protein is CASSYRAAQNTEAFF. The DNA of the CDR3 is TGTGCCAGCAGTTACAGGGCAGCTCAGAACACTGAAGCTTTCTTT.

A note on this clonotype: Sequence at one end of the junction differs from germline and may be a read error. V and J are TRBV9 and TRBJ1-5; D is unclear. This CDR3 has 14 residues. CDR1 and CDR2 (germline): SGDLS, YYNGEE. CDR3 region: CVSSVDGSNQPQHF. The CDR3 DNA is TGTGTCAGCAGCGTAGATGGTAGCAATCAGCCCCAGCATTTT. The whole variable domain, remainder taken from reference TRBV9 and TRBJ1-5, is DSGVTQTPKHLITATGQRVTLRCSPRSGDLSVYWYQQSLDQGLQFLIQYYNGEERAKGNILERFSAQQFPDLHSELNLSSLELGDSALYFCVSSVDGSNQPQHFGDGTRLSIL.

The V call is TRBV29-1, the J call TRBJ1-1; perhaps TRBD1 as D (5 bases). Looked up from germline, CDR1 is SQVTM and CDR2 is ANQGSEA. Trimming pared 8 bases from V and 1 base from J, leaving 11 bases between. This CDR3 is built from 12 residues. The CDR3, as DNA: TGCAGCTCCCGGGGGGGGAACACTGAAGCTTTCTTT. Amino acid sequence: CSSRGGNTEAFF.

The CDR3 DNA reads as TGCAGCGTTGTCTCGGAGGGGACAGGGCCTCAGCCCCAGCATTTT. This sequence encodes CSVVSEGTGPQPQHF. The chain combines TRBV29-1 with TRBJ1-5, with 9 positions matching TRBD1. The ends lost 4 bases at V and 6 bases at J; junction bases unmatched: 10. Germline V gene data show CDR1 as SQVTM and CDR2 as ANQGSEA. CDR3 length equals 15 residues.

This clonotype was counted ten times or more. DNA of the CDR3: TGTGCCAGCAGTTCGGACAGGGGGTCTCGACAGTACTTC. Its protein is CASSSDRGSRQYF. V and J are TRBV6-1 and TRBJ2-7; TRBD1 aligns across 10 bases. Germline trimming cut 5 bases from V and 10 bases from J; bases unmatched to any gene: 8. CDR3 length equals 13 residues. The germline gives CDR1 MNHNS, CDR2 SASEGT.

CDR3 amino acids: CASSLPQDGSKRNEQFF. The CDR3 bases are TGTGCCAGCAGCCTCCCCCAGGATGGATCCAAACGAAATGAGCAGTTCTTC. The V and J genes are TRBV2 and TRBJ2-1; D is unresolved. The CDR3 has 17 amino acids. Trimming shortened V by 6 bases and J by 7 bases, and 25 bases separated the two germline ends. The V gene's germline CDR1 is SNHLY and CDR2 FYNNEI.

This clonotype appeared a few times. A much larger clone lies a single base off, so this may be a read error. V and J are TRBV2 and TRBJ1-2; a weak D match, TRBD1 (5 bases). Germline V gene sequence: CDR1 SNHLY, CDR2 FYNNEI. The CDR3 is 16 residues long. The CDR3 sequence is CASSDGLAGRHYGCTF. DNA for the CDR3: TGTGCCAGCAGTGATGGATTGGCAGGGAGGCACTATGGCTGCACCTTC.

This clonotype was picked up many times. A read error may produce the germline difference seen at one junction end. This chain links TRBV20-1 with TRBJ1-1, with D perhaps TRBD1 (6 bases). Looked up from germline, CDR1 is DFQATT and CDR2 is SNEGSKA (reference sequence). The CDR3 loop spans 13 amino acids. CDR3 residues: CSARGTGNPEAFF. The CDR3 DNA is TGCAGTGCTCGCGGAACAGGGAACCCTGAAGCTTTCTTT.

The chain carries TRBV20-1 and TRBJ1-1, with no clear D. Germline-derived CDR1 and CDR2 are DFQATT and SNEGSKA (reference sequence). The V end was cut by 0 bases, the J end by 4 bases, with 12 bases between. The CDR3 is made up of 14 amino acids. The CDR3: CSARELKFGTEAFF. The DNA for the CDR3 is TGCAGTGCTAGAGAGTTGAAGTTCGGCACTGAAGCTTTCTTT.

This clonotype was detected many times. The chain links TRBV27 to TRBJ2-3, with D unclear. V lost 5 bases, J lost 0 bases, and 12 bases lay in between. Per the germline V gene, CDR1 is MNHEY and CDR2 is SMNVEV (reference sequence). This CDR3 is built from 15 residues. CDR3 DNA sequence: TGTGCCAGCAGTCCCCTCACACTGAGCACAGATACGCAGTATTTT. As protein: CASSPLTLSTDTQYF.

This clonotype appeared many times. The CDR3 reads CASSLSGTGGAGEQYF. The CDR3 DNA sequence: TGTGCCAGCAGTTTATCCGGGACAGGGGGCGCCGGGGAGCAGTACTTC. The chain uses TRBV27 and TRBJ2-7, with 12 bases aligning to TRBD1. Germline trimming cut 0 bases from V and 7 bases from J; bases unmatched to any gene: 7. In germline, CDR1 is MNHEY, CDR2 SMNVEV (reference sequence). The CDR3 extends over 16 amino acids.

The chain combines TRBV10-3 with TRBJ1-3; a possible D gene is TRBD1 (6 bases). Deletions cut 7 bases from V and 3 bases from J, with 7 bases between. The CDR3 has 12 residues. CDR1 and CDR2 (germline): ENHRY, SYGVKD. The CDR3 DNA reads TGTGCCATCAAGGGGGATGGAAACACCATATATTTT. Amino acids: CAIKGDGNTIYF.

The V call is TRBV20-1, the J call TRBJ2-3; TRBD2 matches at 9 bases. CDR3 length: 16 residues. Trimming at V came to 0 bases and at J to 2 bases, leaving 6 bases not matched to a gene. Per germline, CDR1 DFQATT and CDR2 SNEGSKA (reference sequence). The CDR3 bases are TGCAGTGCTAGAGATCCGACTAGCGGAAACACAGATACGCAGTATTTT. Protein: CSARDPTSGNTDTQYF.

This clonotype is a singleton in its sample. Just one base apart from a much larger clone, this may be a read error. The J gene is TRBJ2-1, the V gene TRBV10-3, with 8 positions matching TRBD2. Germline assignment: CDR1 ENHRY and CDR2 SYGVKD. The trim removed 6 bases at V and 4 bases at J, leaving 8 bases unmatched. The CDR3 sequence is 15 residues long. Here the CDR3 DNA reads TGTGCCATCAGCGGTCGAGCGGGGGCTTACAATGAGCAGTTCTTC. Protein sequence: CAISGRAGAYNEQFF.